This T cell receptor (beta chain) is from a study of siplizumab effects on memory and regulatory T cells. In regard to this clone: Its antigen is as yet unknown.

The data were produced by immunoSEQ multiplex PCR, yet TCRdb's version contains in-frame clones alone and is incomplete. The sample carries under 85,000 clones, about 87% recorded once. Germline lookup yields CDR1 MNHEY and CDR2 SMNVEV (reference sequence). This CDR3 has 11 amino acids. V shed 2 bases and J shed 6 bases, with 5 bases lying between them. General observations from the study: The study found naive T cells seemingly more diverse than memory cells and seemingly major alloresponse contributors. Poor capture below about 10^-5 frequency left most alloreactive clones unmapped to unstimulated subsets.

The sample consisted of Tregs sorted from blood. V and J are TRBV27 and TRBJ2-7; D possibly matches TRBD1 or TRBD2 (5 bases each). The source is a human donor in good health. The CDR3 DNA follows: TGTGCCAGCAGTTTAGGGGGCGAGCAGTACTTC. Protein sequence: CASSLGGEQYF.